This T cell receptor beta chain was observed in a study of blood T cells in healthy people across ages. Sample-barcoded 5' priming and a J-beta primer mix drove a second PCR of about 6 to 11 cycles. TCRdb fed the 5' RACE reads into MiXCR, producing one record per CDR3 protein. The data hold approximately 1,000,000 distinct CDR3 sequences, with more than 30% observed a single time. Around 10 milliliters of peripheral blood were drawn from each donor. The authors extracted at least 5 micrograms of total RNA per sample. The CDR3 spans 15 residues. The V and J ends lost 5 bases and 5 bases respectively, with 17 bases between them. Germline assignment: CDR1 SGHVS and CDR2 FQNEAQ.

The receptor was isolated from a man younger than 35 in good health. The chain joins TRBV7-8 to TRBJ2-3; D perhaps matches TRBD2 (6 bases). Sequencing was performed on blood. The CDR3 nucleotides read TGTGCCAGCAGCCCGAATACGGGGGAATTAGATACGCAGTATTTT. This encodes CASSPNTGELDTQYF.